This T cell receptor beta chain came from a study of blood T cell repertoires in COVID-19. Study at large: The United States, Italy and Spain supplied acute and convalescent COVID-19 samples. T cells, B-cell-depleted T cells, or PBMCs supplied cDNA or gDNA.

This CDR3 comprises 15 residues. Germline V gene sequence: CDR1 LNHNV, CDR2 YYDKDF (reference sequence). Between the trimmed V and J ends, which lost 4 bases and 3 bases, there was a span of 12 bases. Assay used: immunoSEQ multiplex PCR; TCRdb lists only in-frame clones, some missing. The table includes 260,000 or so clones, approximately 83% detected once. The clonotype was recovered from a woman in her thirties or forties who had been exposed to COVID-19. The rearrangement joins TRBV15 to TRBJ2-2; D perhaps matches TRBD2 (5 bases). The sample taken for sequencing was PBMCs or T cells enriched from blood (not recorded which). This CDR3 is CATSMARADTGELFF. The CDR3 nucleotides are TGTGCCACCAGCATGGCACGAGCGGACACCGGGGAGCTGTTTTTT. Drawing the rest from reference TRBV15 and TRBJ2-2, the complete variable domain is DAMVIQNPRYQVTQFGKPVTLSCSQTLNHNVMYWYQQKSSQAPKLLFHYYDKDFNNEADTPDNFQSRRPNTSFCFLDIRSPGLGDTAMYLCATSMARADTGELFFGEGSRLTVL.